Listed here is a single TCR beta chain. TCRdb independently ran MiXCR on the 5' RACE reads; one entry per CDR3 protein. The table has under 550,000 distinct CDR3 sequences, about a fifth seen once. CDR1 DFQATT and CDR2 SNEGSKA come from the germline V gene (reference sequence). The CDR3 has 14 residues. V lost 5 bases, J lost 8 bases, and 7 bases stayed unmatched. The data originate from a study of T cells after yellow fever vaccination. V gene TRBV20-1 combines with J gene TRBJ2-3; 13 bases line up with TRBD2. The clonotype was recovered from a man younger than 35 who received the YFV17D yellow fever vaccine. Sequencing was performed on PBMCs, taken approximately 22 days after the first yellow fever vaccination. The CDR3 sequence: CSAGPGLAGSTQYF. The DNA for the CDR3 is TGCAGTGCTGGCCCGGGACTAGCGGGATCTACGCAGTATTTT.